This is a list of T cell receptor beta chains from one sample in a study of human T cells and chemical hapten exposure. TCRdb reprocessed the RACE reads via MiXCR and lists one record per CDR3 protein. The table shows tens of thousands of distinct CDR3 sequences, with approximately 10% occurring only once. Sample: whole blood, taken in connection with sensitization to the hapten diphenylcyclopropenone (DPC). The receptors derive from a woman aged 45-60 years with alopecia areata. Some clones in this sample may be carry-over from other donors' samples. The CDR3 runs from the conserved cysteine through the conserved F or W. A D gene is named only where the DNA matches it firmly. Rows may omit the clone size; those that give it use once, few, many or a size class.

CDR3aa,CDR3nt,j_gene,abundance,d_gene,v_gene
CASSQTGRAEAFF,TGTGCCAGCAGCCAGACAGGGAGAGCTGAAGCTTTCTTT,TRBJ1-1,-,TRBD1,TRBV4-2
CASIRDRGPYNEQFF,TGTGCCAGCATTAGGGACAGGGGGCCTTACAATGAGCAGTTCTTC,TRBJ2-1,few,TRBD1,TRBV2
CASSFLDLSGRENNEQFF,TGTGCCAGCAGTTTTCTCGATTTGAGCGGGAGGGAAAACAATGAGCAGTTCTTC,TRBJ2-1,few,TRBD2,TRBV12-3/TRBV12-4
CASRLAGAGEQYF,TGTGCCAGCAGACTAGCGGGAGCGGGAGAGCAGTACTTC,TRBJ2-7,-,TRBD2,TRBV28
CASGLHIRTLVSGNTIYF,TGTGCTAGTGGTCTACACATCAGGACTCTCGTCTCTGGAAACACCATATATTTT,TRBJ1-3,many,-,TRBV12-5
CASSEVRPSPLHF,TGTGCCAGCAGTGAGGTCCGGCCCTCACCCCTCCACTTT,TRBJ1-6,-,-,TRBV25-1
CAWSRGKTYEQYF,TGTGCCTGGAGTAGGGGGAAGACCTACGAGCAGTACTTC,TRBJ2-7,many,-,TRBV30
CASSRPGTGIYEQYF,TGTGCCAGCAGCCGTCCCGGGACAGGGATCTACGAGCAGTACTTC,TRBJ2-7,few,TRBD1,TRBV28
CASSVAGSRTTEAFF,TGTGCCAGCAGCGTAGCCGGGAGCCGAACGACTGAAGCTTTCTTT,TRBJ1-1,few,-,TRBV9
CASSLAETDNSPLHF,TGTGCCAGCAGCTTAGCGGAGACGGATAATTCACCCCTCCACTTT,TRBJ1-6,-,-,TRBV7-9
CASSFTTASYEQYF,TGTGCCAGCAGTTTTACGACAGCGAGCTACGAGCAGTACTTC,TRBJ2-7,-,-,TRBV28
CASSYQSSGNTIYF,TGTGCCAGCAGTTACCAGAGCTCTGGAAACACCATATATTTT,TRBJ1-3,few,-,TRBV2
CASSYSGVDTQYF,TGTGCCAGCAGTTACTCCGGGGTTGATACGCAGTATTTT,TRBJ2-3,many,-,TRBV6-2/TRBV6-3
CASSPGLARVYEQYF,TGTGCCAGCAGCCCAGGACTAGCGAGAGTCTACGAGCAGTACTTC,TRBJ2-7,-,TRBD2,TRBV5-6
CSVGGGAQETQYF,TGCAGCGTCGGTGGCGGGGCTCAAGAGACCCAGTACTTC,TRBJ2-5,many,-,TRBV29-1
CASSPPSGGRYSTDTQYF,TGTGCCAGCTCACCACCGAGCGGGGGCCGATATAGCACAGATACGCAGTATTTT,TRBJ2-3,many,TRBD2,TRBV18
CASSLGGVFEDIQYF,TGTGCCAGCAGTTTAGGCGGGGTATTCGAGGACATTCAGTACTTC,TRBJ2-4,many,-,TRBV28
CASSLSGLGETQYF,TGCGCCAGCAGCTTATCCGGATTGGGGGAGACCCAGTACTTC,TRBJ2-5,-,-,TRBV5-1
CSARDLGQGVTDTQYF,TGCAGTGCTAGAGATCTTGGACAGGGGGTTACAGATACGCAGTATTTT,TRBJ2-3,many,TRBD1,TRBV20-1
CASSFLSEYEQYF,TGTGCCAGCAGCTTCCTGTCGGAATACGAGCAGTACTTC,TRBJ2-7,many,-,TRBV7-9
CSALDGPDGQYF,TGCAGTGCTTTGGACGGACCCGATGGGCAGTATTTT,TRBJ2-3,many,-,TRBV20-1
CASSLLAPIGYTF,TGTGCCAGCAGCTTATTGGCGCCAATTGGCTACACCTTC,TRBJ1-2,many,-,TRBV7-2
CASSSPAKETQYF,TGTGCCAGCAGTTCGCCGGCGAAAGAGACCCAGTACTTC,TRBJ2-5,many,-,TRBV28
CASKGEEGVLNEQFF,TGTGCCAGCAAGGGGGAGGAGGGCGTCCTCAATGAGCAGTTCTTC,TRBJ2-1,many,-,TRBV6-2/TRBV6-3
CASSLALTVSAYNEQFF,TGTGCCAGCAGCTTAGCGCTCACAGTTAGCGCCTACAATGAGCAGTTCTTC,TRBJ2-1,-,-,TRBV7-2
CATSRDRTTNTEAFF,TGTGCCACCAGCAGAGATCGGACAACGAACACTGAAGCTTTCTTT,TRBJ1-1,many,-,TRBV15
CASSYSRAPNEKLFF,TGTGCCAGCAGCTATTCTCGGGCACCTAATGAAAAACTGTTTTTT,TRBJ1-4,-,-,TRBV3-1
CASSREGGDGPYEQYF,TGTGCCAGCTCACGTGAGGGCGGGGACGGCCCCTACGAGCAGTACTTC,TRBJ2-7,few,-,TRBV18
CASSPGQGYTEAFF,TGTGCCAGCAGTCCGGGACAGGGTTACACTGAAGCTTTCTTT,TRBJ1-1,-,TRBD1,TRBV28
CASSSTSGAYNEQFF,TGTGCCAGCAGCTCGACTAGCGGGGCTTACAATGAGCAGTTCTTC,TRBJ2-1,-,TRBD2,TRBV7-2
CASSSPHGTGGAGELFF,TGTGCCAGCAGTTCCCCCCACGGGACAGGGGGGGCCGGGGAGCTGTTTTTT,TRBJ2-2,many,TRBD1,TRBV27
CASSSHRDTSQGTEAFF,TGTGCCAGCAGTTCCCACCGGGACACGTCTCAAGGCACTGAAGCTTTCTTT,TRBJ1-1,many,-,TRBV28
CAISERQVTAGSTEAFF,TGTGCCATCAGTGAGCGCCAGGTAACCGCCGGTTCAACTGAAGCTTTCTTT,TRBJ1-1,-,-,TRBV10-3
CASSPGIYGEQYF,TGTGCCAGCTCACCAGGGATCTACGGCGAGCAGTACTTC,TRBJ2-7,few,-,TRBV18
CASSPGFGEQFF,TGTGCCAGCAGTCCAGGGTTTGGTGAGCAGTTCTTC,TRBJ2-1,many,-,TRBV6-2/TRBV6-3
CSVEPGQGPYEQYF,TGCAGCGTGGAACCGGGACAGGGTCCCTACGAGCAGTACTTC,TRBJ2-7,-,TRBD1,TRBV29-1
CASRLRGNIQYF,TGTGCCAGCAGACTCAGGGGAAACATTCAGTACTTC,TRBJ2-4,-,-,TRBV12-3/TRBV12-4
CASSRQGFSYEQYF,TGTGCCAGCAGTCGACAGGGATTCTCCTACGAGCAGTACTTC,TRBJ2-7,-,TRBD1,TRBV6-6
CASSRRPGGSTYEQYF,TGTGCCAGCAGCCGCCGTCCTGGCGGGAGCACCTACGAGCAGTACTTC,TRBJ2-7,few,TRBD2,TRBV4-2
CASRGTAGNTIYF,TGTGCCAGCAGGGGGACAGCTGGAAACACCATATATTTT,TRBJ1-3,once,TRBD1,TRBV2